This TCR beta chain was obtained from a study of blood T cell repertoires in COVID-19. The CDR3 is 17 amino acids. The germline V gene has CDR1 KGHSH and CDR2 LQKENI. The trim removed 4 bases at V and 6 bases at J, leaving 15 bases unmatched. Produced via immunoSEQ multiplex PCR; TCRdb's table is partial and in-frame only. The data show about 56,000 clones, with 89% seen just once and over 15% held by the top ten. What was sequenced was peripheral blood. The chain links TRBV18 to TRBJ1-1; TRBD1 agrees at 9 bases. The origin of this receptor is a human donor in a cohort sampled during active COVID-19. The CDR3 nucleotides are TGTGCCAGCTCACTCTCCTGGACAGGGGCAAAAGGGGCTGAAGCTTTCTTT. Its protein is CASSLSWTGAKGAEAFF.